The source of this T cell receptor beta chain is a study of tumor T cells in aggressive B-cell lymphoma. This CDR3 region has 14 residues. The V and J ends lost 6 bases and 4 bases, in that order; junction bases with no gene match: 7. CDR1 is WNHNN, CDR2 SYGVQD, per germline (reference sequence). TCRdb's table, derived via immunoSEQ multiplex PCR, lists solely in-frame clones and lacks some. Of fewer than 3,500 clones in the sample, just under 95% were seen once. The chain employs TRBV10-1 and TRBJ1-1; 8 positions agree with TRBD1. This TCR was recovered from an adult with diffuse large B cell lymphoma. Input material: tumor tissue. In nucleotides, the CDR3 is TGCGCCAGCAGCTATACAGGGGGGATCACTGAAGCTTTCTTT. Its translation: CASSYTGGITEAFF.